The TCR beta chain described here comes from a study of cytotoxic CD8 clonotypes in ibrutinib-treated CLL. Across the whole study: Response specimens were obtained following a median treatment duration of approximately 11 months, with a range of 6 to 36. Study results and limitations: Clonotypes that were public were uncommon, and they contracted or stayed stable on treatment. Sustained-remission and progressing patients diverged in sampling times.

A note on this clone: Its antigen is currently unknown.

Roughly 1.8 micrograms of genomic DNA came from cryopreserved PBMCs for TCR beta libraries. Assay used: immunoSEQ multiplex PCR; TCRdb lists only in-frame clones, some missing. The sample consists of about 300,000 clones, roughly 76% of them appearing once. With 5 bases removed from V and 5 bases from J, the gap between germline ends came to 6 bases. The CDR3 consists of 12 residues. Germline V gene sequence: CDR1 PRHDT, CDR2 FYEKMQ (reference sequence). This TCR derives from a human donor with chronic lymphocytic leukemia. The chain carries TRBV13 and TRBJ1-4; D is unresolved. Material: PBMCs, obtained at disease progression, from a patient treated with ibrutinib. The CDR3 DNA reads as TGTGCCAGCAGCCAAGGGAATGAAAAACTGTTTTTT. It translates to CASSQGNEKLFF. Full variable domain (outside the CDR3, taken from reference TRBV13 and TRBJ1-4): AAGVIQSPRHLIKEKRETATLKCYPIPRHDTVYWYQQGPGQDPQFLISFYEKMQSDKGSIPDRFSAQQFSDYHSELNMSSLELGDSALYFCASSQGNEKLFFGSGTQLSVL.